These T cell receptor beta chains were read from a single sample in a study of blood T cell repertoires in COVID-19. The assay was immunoSEQ multiplex PCR, and TCRdb's table has in-frame clones only and misses some. The sample carries 65,000 to 70,000 clones, 60% to 80% recorded once. The specimen sequenced was peripheral blood. All receptors come from a woman aged 60-75 years with acute or convalescent COVID-19. Each CDR3 is given with its conserved first and last residue. A D gene is named only where the DNA matches it firmly. Where a row states a size, it is once, few, many or the class of an expanded clone; other rows omit it.

>TRBV6-5|few|TRBJ2-7|TRBD1
TGTGCCACGACAGGGCCCGCCTACGAGCAGTACTTC
CATTGPAYEQYF
>TRBV6-8|.|TRBJ2-1|TRBD2
TGTGCCAGCAAGAGGGGACTAGCGGGTCCTTTAGCCTCCTACAATGAGCAGTTCTTC
CASKRGLAGPLASYNEQFF
>TRBV18|.|TRBJ2-2|.
TGTGCCAGCTCACCCCTAGCGCAAGCGAACACCGGGGAGCTGTTTTTT
CASSPLAQANTGELFF
>TRBV25-1|.|TRBJ2-7|.
TGTGCCAGCAGTGGGCCCAGGCCAACCTACGAGCAGTACTTC
CASSGPRPTYEQYF
>TRBV15|.|TRBJ2-3|.
TGTGCCACCAGCAGAGATCGTCGGCGGGTCGGAGATACGCAGTATTTT
CATSRDRRRVGDTQYF
>TRBV19|.|TRBJ2-3|.
TGTGCCAGTAGTACCGAGGGCTGGGGCACAGATACGCAGTATTTT
CASSTEGWGTDTQYF
>TRBV30|.|TRBJ1-2|.
TGTGCCTGGCTCGGAGACTATGGCTACACCTTC
CAWLGDYGYTF
>TRBV10-3|.|TRBJ1-2|.
TGTGCCATCAGTCGGGGGGCGTCGAACTATGGCTACACCTTC
CAISRGASNYGYTF
>TRBV19|.|TRBJ1-1|.
TGTGCCAGTAGAGCGACAGCTTGGCTCCTGGAGGGTGAAGCTTTCTTT
CASRATAWLLEGEAFF
>TRBV7-7|.|TRBJ1-4|TRBD1
TGTGCTAGCAGCTTAAGCACAGGGGTTTATGAAAAACTGTTTTTT
CASSLSTGVYEKLFF
>TRBV28|.|TRBJ2-5|.
TGTGCCAGCAGTTTATCAAGCGGCTATAGGGAAGGGGAGACCCAGTACTTC
CASSLSSGYREGETQYF
>TRBV18|.|TRBJ2-3|TRBD2
TGTGCCAGCTCCCTTGGACTAGCGGGGGGCGATACGCAGTATTTT
CASSLGLAGGDTQYF
>TRBV7-9|.|TRBJ2-7|.
TGTGCCAGCAGCTCCTTAGGGGACGAGCAGTACTTC
CASSSLGDEQYF
>TRBV7-6|.|TRBJ2-5|TRBD2
TGTGCCAGCAGCTCGACTAGCGGGGGGTTGGAGACCCAGTACTTC
CASSSTSGGLETQYF
>TRBV6-4|.|TRBJ2-3|.
TGTGCCAGCAGTGGGACTGGAACGACAGATACGCAGTATTTT
CASSGTGTTDTQYF
>TRBV19|.|TRBJ2-6|.
TGTGCCAGTCGAGGCCCTTGGAGGTCTGGGGCCAACGTCCTGACTTTC
CASRGPWRSGANVLTF
>TRBV14|.|TRBJ2-5|.
TGTGCCAGCAGCCCTCAGGGTTTGCGACAAGAGACCCAGTACTTC
CASSPQGLRQETQYF
>TRBV10-1|.|TRBJ1-1|TRBD1
TGCGCCAGCAGTAGCCAACAGGGGAGGCGGACTGAAGCTTTCTTT
CASSSQQGRRTEAFF
>TRBV6-1|few|TRBJ1-5|.
TGTGCCAGCAGTGACGGAGGGAAAGCCCAGCATTTT
CASSDGGKAQHF
>TRBV18|few|TRBJ2-1|.
TGTGCCAGCTCGCCTTACGCGGAGTTTTACAATGAGCAGTTCTTC
CASSPYAEFYNEQFF
>TRBV28|.|TRBJ1-5|.
TGTGCCACCGGCAATCAGCCCCAGCATTTT
CATGNQPQHF
>TRBV4-3|.|TRBJ1-2|.
TGCGCCAGCAGGCCGAGCCCTAACTATGGCTACACCTTC
CASRPSPNYGYTF
>TRBV7-2|few|TRBJ2-2|.
TGTGCCAGCAGCCACCGGCCGGGTGGCGGGGAGCTGTTTTTT
CASSHRPGGGELFF
>TRBV13|.|TRBJ2-1|.
TGTGCCAGCAGCTTAGCCAGCTACAATGAGCAGTTCTTC
CASSLASYNEQFF
>TRBV30|.|TRBJ2-5|TRBD1
TGTGCCTGGAGCGAAGGGACAGCAACCCAAGAGACCCAGTACTTC
CAWSEGTATQETQYF
>TRBV6-1|.|TRBJ2-7|.
TGTGCCAGCAGTGGACCAGCGGCGCTGATCTCCTACGAGCAGTACTTC
CASSGPAALISYEQYF
>TRBV9|.|TRBJ2-7|.
TGTGCCAGCAGCGTAGCAGGGGACGACTACGAGCAGTACTTC
CASSVAGDDYEQYF
>TRBV5-1|.|TRBJ2-5|.
TGCGCCAGTGGGGACAAGAAAGAGACCCAGTACTTC
CASGDKKETQYF
>TRBV5-1|.|TRBJ1-1|.
TGCGCCAGCAGCTTGGCCATCACAACGGGCACTGAAGCTTTCTTT
CASSLAITTGTEAFF
>TRBV23-1|.|TRBJ2-7|TRBD1
TGCGCCAGCCGGTTCCGGGACAGGGCCTACGAGCAGTACTTC
CASRFRDRAYEQYF
>TRBV5-1|once|TRBJ1-4|TRBD1
TGCGCCAGCAGCTCCGGGACAGGGGGAGAAAAACTGTTTTTT
CASSSGTGGEKLFF
>TRBV6-5|.|TRBJ1-1|.
TGTGCCAGCAGTCGGAGGAACACTGAAGCTTTCTTT
CASSRRNTEAFF
>TRBV9|once|TRBJ2-6|TRBD2
TGTGCCAGCAGCCGCCGACTCGCCGGGGGGGACTCTGGGGCCAACGTCCTGACTTTC
CASSRRLAGGDSGANVLTF
>TRBV27|.|TRBJ1-2|.
TGTGCCAGCGGGTCTGGACACAACTATGGCTACACCTTC
CASGSGHNYGYTF
>TRBV19|.|TRBJ1-2|.
TGTGCCAGTAGTTTCAACATTCAGGGCGTAGGCTACACCTTC
CASSFNIQGVGYTF
>TRBV7-9|.|TRBJ2-1|.
TGTGCCAGCAGCCTGGGGCAGGCCTTCTCCTACAATGAGCAGTTCTTC
CASSLGQAFSYNEQFF
>TRBV7-9|.|TRBJ2-5|.
TGTGCCAGCAGCCGTCCGAGGGCCGGTGAGGAGACCCAGTACTTC
CASSRPRAGEETQYF
>TRBV19|.|TRBJ2-5|.
TGTGCCAGTAGTATAGCAGTGGGGCCTCGGGAGACCCAGTACTTC
CASSIAVGPRETQYF
>TRBV4-2|.|TRBJ1-4|TRBD1
TGTGCCAGCAGCCCCGGGACAGATAATGAAAAACTGTTTTTT
CASSPGTDNEKLFF
>TRBV2|.|TRBJ2-2|.
TGTGCCAGCCTATCCGGACAGTTATCCACCGGGGAGCTGTTTTTT
CASLSGQLSTGELFF
>TRBV9|.|TRBJ2-3|TRBD1
TGTGCCAGCAGCTTATTAATCGGGACAGATAGCACAGATACGCAGTATTTT
CASSLLIGTDSTDTQYF
>TRBV10-3|.|TRBJ1-5|.
TGTGCCTCCGGACTAGATCGCGATCAGCCCCAGCATTTT
CASGLDRDQPQHF
>TRBV6-6|.|TRBJ1-2|TRBD1
TGTGCCAGCAGTCTCGGGACAGGGGGCCCAGGACTCTATGGCTACACCTTC
CASSLGTGGPGLYGYTF
>TRBV6-2/TRBV6-3|.|TRBJ1-1|TRBD1
TGTGCCAGCAGTCCAGGACAGGGAGGGACTGAAGCTTTCTTT
CASSPGQGGTEAFF
>TRBV15|few|TRBJ2-1|.
TGTGCCACCAGCAGAGATTCTGGGGCCGGTGAGCAGTTCTTC
CATSRDSGAGEQFF
>TRBV18|.|TRBJ1-4|TRBD1
TGTGCCAGCTCAAGACAGGGGGACCATAATGAAAAACTGTTTTTT
CASSRQGDHNEKLFF
>TRBV5-6|.|TRBJ2-1|.
TGTGCCAGCAGCTTACAGGGTAGGGGTTATGAGCAGTTCTTC
CASSLQGRGYEQFF
>TRBV5-4|few|TRBJ2-7|.
TGTGCCACAGGGGTAGGGAGCTCCTACGAGCAGTACTTC
CATGVGSSYEQYF
>TRBV29-1|.|TRBJ2-3|TRBD2
TGCAGCGTTGAAGGGCCCCTAGCGGGGGGTTCAGATACGCAGTATTTT
CSVEGPLAGGSDTQYF
>TRBV4-1|.|TRBJ2-3|.
TGCGCCAGCAGCCAAGAGGGGGGCGGGGGTTACACAGATACGCAGTATTTT
CASSQEGGGGYTDTQYF
>TRBV12-3/TRBV12-4|.|TRBJ1-5|.
TGTGCCAGCAGCCCCGGACATAATCAGCCCCAGCATTTT
CASSPGHNQPQHF
>TRBV3-1/TRBV3-2|.|TRBJ1-2|.
TGTGCCAGCAGCTCGCAGGGGCACCCGACGGGCTACACCTTC
CASSSQGHPTGYTF
>TRBV30|.|TRBJ1-5|TRBD1
TGTGCCTCGGACAGGGGGCGAGGGCAGCCCCAGCATTTT
CASDRGRGQPQHF
>TRBV5-1|once|TRBJ2-5|.
TGCGCCAGCAGCTTGGTGGGCGGGCCCTTACAAGAGACCCAGTACTTC
CASSLVGGPLQETQYF
>TRBV6-5|.|TRBJ2-7|.
TGTGCCAGCCGGTCCTCCTACGAGCAGTACTTC
CASRSSYEQYF
>TRBV30|.|TRBJ2-1|.
TGTGCCTGGAGTGCGTGGACTTCAGGCAATGAGCAGTTCTTC
CAWSAWTSGNEQFF
>TRBV19|.|TRBJ2-1|.
TGTGCCAGTAGTCGAGGGGAGCAGTTCTTC
CASSRGEQFF
>TRBV5-1|.|TRBJ1-5|.
TGCGCCAGCAGCTTACAGGGATTTGGCAATCAGCCCCAGCATTTT
CASSLQGFGNQPQHF